This passage covers 22 T cell receptor beta chains from one sample sequenced in a study of graft-versus-host responses after intestinal transplantation. Antigens of these TCRs are unknown. Using immunoSEQ multiplex PCR, the repertoire was profiled, and TCRdb retains in-frame clones only, with some absent. The table records roughly 80,000 clones, over 75% of them present only once. The source was unstimulated CD8+ T cells sorted from spleen or lymph node cells, collected before transplant. Receptors originate from a human donor who was the organ donor for an intestinal transplant.

V usage is TRBV27 and J usage is TRBJ2-7; 8 positions agree with TRBD2. Trimming cost V 2 bases and J 3 bases; bases outside gene matches: 0. The CDR3 consists of 13 residues. CDR1 and CDR2 (germline): MNHEY, SMNVEV (reference sequence). This chain's CDR3 is CASSLGTSYEQYF. CDR3 DNA sequence: TGTGCCAGCAGTTTAGGGACTAGCTACGAGCAGTACTTC.

The chain recombines TRBV9 with TRBJ2-2, with 9 nucleotides matching TRBD1. V lost 2 bases, J lost 6 bases, and 5 bases stayed unmatched. The germline V gene has CDR1 SGDLS and CDR2 YYNGEE. The CDR3 runs to 15 residues. CDR3 protein: CASSVRDRDAGELFF. The CDR3 DNA sequence: TGTGCCAGCAGCGTCCGGGACAGGGACGCCGGGGAGCTGTTTTTT.

The chain uses TRBV6-5 and TRBJ1-2; no clear D. Per the germline V gene, CDR1 is MNHEY and CDR2 is SVGAGI. The V end lost 0 bases, the J end lost 4 bases, and 15 bases lay between the germline ends. This CDR3 contains 16 residues. Written as DNA, the CDR3 is TGTGCCAGCAGTTACTCGACGTCGGGTGGTGGCTATGGCTACACCTTC. It translates to CASSYSTSGGGYGYTF.

CDR3 residues: CASSETGSGANVLTF. In nucleotides, the CDR3 is TGTGCCAGCAGTGAAACCGGCTCTGGGGCCAACGTCCTGACTTTC. The chain combines TRBV6-1 with TRBJ2-6, with no clear D. The CDR3 extends over 15 amino acids. Trimming took off 2 bases at V and 0 bases at J, with 5 bases between the two ends. Per germline, CDR1 MNHNS and CDR2 SASEGT.

The chain recombines TRBV10-2 with TRBJ1-5; D call uncertain. V was trimmed by 0 bases and J by 5 bases, leaving 8 bases between them. CDR1 and CDR2 (germline): WSHSY, SAAADI. CDR3 length: 14 residues. In DNA form, the CDR3 reads TGCGCCAGCAGTGAGTCTGCAGGTTATCAGCCCCAGCATTTT. It specifies CASSESAGYQPQHF.

J is TRBJ2-2 and V is TRBV27, with no clear D. Trimming took 4 bases from V and 4 from J, leaving 10 bases between them. This CDR3 has 14 amino acids. Germline CDR1 reads MNHEY; CDR2 reads SMNVEV (reference sequence). In nucleotides, the CDR3 is TGTGCCAGCAGTTATGGGAACCCCACCGGGGAGCTGTTTTTT. Encoded protein: CASSYGNPTGELFF.

The chain employs TRBV28 and TRBJ2-7; 9 bases are shared with TRBD1. V lost 8 bases, J lost 4 bases, and 12 bases stayed unmatched. This CDR3 comprises 15 residues. The germline CDR1 and CDR2 sequences are MDHEN and SYDVKM. The CDR3 sequence is CASSTGQGVMYEQYF. The CDR3 coding sequence is TGTGCCAGCTCCACGGGACAGGGCGTAATGTACGAGCAGTACTTC.

A single count supports this clone. J is TRBJ2-3 and V is TRBV10-3; no firm D call. The CDR3 covers 17 residues. Germline V gene lookup returns CDR1 ENHRY and CDR2 SYGVKD. V lost 4 bases to trimming and J lost 1 base, with 18 bases between them. This CDR3 is CAISGAGPLQGTDTQYF. CDR3 bases: TGTGCCATCAGTGGGGCCGGGCCCCTCCAGGGCACAGATACGCAGTATTTT.

The V and J genes are TRBV7-8 and TRBJ2-1; D is possibly TRBD2 (5 bases). Germline V gene sequence: CDR1 SGHVS, CDR2 FQNEAQ. This CDR3 contains 16 residues. V was cut by 2 bases and J by 0 bases, with 11 bases left in between. CDR3: CASSLWGESSYNEQFF. CDR3 sequence (DNA): TGTGCCAGCAGCTTATGGGGAGAGAGCTCCTACAATGAGCAGTTCTTC.

The chain employs TRBV5-1 and TRBJ1-3, with 8 nucleotides matching TRBD1. Germline V gives CDR1 SGHRS, CDR2 YFSETQ. Germline trimming cut 2 bases from V and 2 bases from J; bases unmatched to any gene: 3. The CDR3 contains 15 residues. In DNA, the CDR3 is TGCGCCAGCAGCTTAGGACAGGGCACTGGAAACACCATATATTTT. Its protein is CASSLGQGTGNTIYF.

The table lists this clone with a few counts. The chain links TRBV19 to TRBJ2-7; possibly TRBD2 for D (6 bases). Trimming removed 5 bases from V and 0 bases from J, with 11 bases in between. Germline CDR1 is LNHDA and CDR2 is SQIVND (reference sequence). The CDR3 loop spans 14 amino acids. The CDR3 spells CASSSSGSSYEQYF. The CDR3 DNA is TGTGCCAGTAGTTCTTCCGGGAGCTCCTACGAGCAGTACTTC.

The chain is built from TRBV5-1 and TRBJ1-2; TRBD1 matches at 8 bases. Germline V CDR1 and CDR2: SGHRS, YFSETQ. This CDR3 is 14 amino acids long. The trim removed 0 bases at V and 6 bases at J, leaving 4 bases unmatched. CDR3 protein: CASSLGQGIHGYTF. In DNA, the CDR3 is TGCGCCAGCAGCTTGGGACAGGGGATTCATGGCTACACCTTC.

J is TRBJ2-3 and V is TRBV4-1; maybe TRBD1 (5 bases). Germline loops: CDR1 MGHRA, CDR2 YSYEKL. This CDR3 comprises 13 residues. With 1 base removed from V and 6 bases from J, the gap between germline ends came to 8 bases. The CDR3 nucleotides read TGCGCCAGCAGCCAAGTCAACAGGGATACGCAGTATTTT. Its translation is CASSQVNRDTQYF.

J is TRBJ1-3 and V is TRBV4-2, with D uncertain. CDR3 length: 15 amino acids. V lost 6 bases, J lost 0 bases, and 12 bases lay in between. CDR1 and CDR2 (germline): LGHNA, YNFKEQ. The CDR3 DNA reads as TGTGCCAGCAGTGACTCGTCAGTCTCTGGAAACACCATATATTTT. It codes for CASSDSSVSGNTIYF.

The chain has TRBV4-2 and TRBJ2-7, with 7 bases aligning to TRBD2. With V trimmed by 1 base and J by 0 bases, 6 bases remained unmatched. This CDR3 has 16 amino acids. Germline V gives CDR1 LGHNA, CDR2 YNFKEQ. The CDR3 coding sequence is TGTGCCAGCAGCCAAGTGGTTAGCGGGTTCTCCTACGAGCAGTACTTC. It specifies CASSQVVSGFSYEQYF.

V and J are TRBV6-4 and TRBJ2-2, with D uncertain. Trimming pared 6 bases from V and 6 bases from J, leaving 14 bases between. Per the germline V gene, CDR1 is MRHNA and CDR2 is SNTAGT. The CDR3 contains 14 residues. The CDR3 spells CASSQVLEAGELFF. DNA for the CDR3: TGTGCCAGCAGCCAAGTCCTTGAGGCCGGGGAGCTGTTTTTT.

This clone was seen only once. The rearrangement uses TRBV6-1 and TRBJ1-5; D perhaps matches TRBD1 (6 bases). The germline CDR1 and CDR2 sequences are MNHNS and SASEGT. This CDR3 contains 13 residues. The V and J ends lost 11 bases and 7 bases respectively, with 18 bases between them. CDR3 in amino acids: CAEGGGAGQPQHF. CDR3 DNA: TGTGCCGAGGGCGGGGGCGCGGGCCAGCCCCAGCATTTT.

In its sample, this clone was seen once. The chain employs TRBV7-6 and TRBJ1-4, with D possibly matching TRBD1 (5 bases). Looked up from germline, CDR1 is SGHVS and CDR2 is FNYEAQ. The V end lost 2 bases, the J end lost 0 bases, and 7 bases lay between the germline ends. The CDR3 covers 15 residues. CDR3 protein: CASSLSGTTNEKLFF. CDR3 bases: TGTGCCAGCAGCTTATCAGGGACAACTAATGAAAAACTGTTTTTT. Full variable domain (outside the CDR3, taken from reference TRBV7-6 and TRBJ1-4): GAGVSQSPRYKVTKRGQDVALRCDPISGHVSLYWYRQALGQGPEFLTYFNYEAQQDKSGLPNDRFSAERPEGSISTLTIQRTEQRDSAMYRCASSLSGTTNEKLFFGSGTQLSVL.

This clone was observed once. The CDR3 DNA is TGTGCCAGCCGGGGAGGAGCAACGGGTTACGAGCAGTACTTC. Translated: CASRGGATGYEQYF. The chain has TRBV6-1 and TRBJ2-7; TRBD2 might be the D (6 bases). CDR3 size: 14 residues. V gave up 8 bases and J gave up 4 bases, with 18 bases separating them. Germline values: CDR1 MNHNS, CDR2 SASEGT.

This chain links TRBV19 with TRBJ1-5; tentatively, D is TRBD1 (5 bases). The germline V gene encodes CDR1 LNHDA and CDR2 SQIVND (reference sequence). The CDR3 has 13 amino acids. V was pared by 5 bases and J by 11 bases, with 16 bases between. CDR3 nucleotide sequence: TGTGCCAGTAGTGTCTCGACCCTCAGGGCCCAGCATTTT. It yields the protein CASSVSTLRAQHF.

This rearrangement joins TRBV25-1 to TRBJ1-4; D might be TRBD1 (5 bases). The CDR3 covers 16 residues. Germline V gives CDR1 MGHDK, CDR2 SYGVNS. The ends were cut back, 6 bases at V and 8 bases at J, with 22 bases in the middle. DNA of the CDR3: TGTGCCAGCAGCCCCACTTTTGGCAGAGGGGACGAAAAACTGTTTTTT. Translation: CASSPTFGRGDEKLFF.

In this sample, this clone is medium-sized. CDR3 DNA: TGTGCCAGCAGTGATCAGGGGGTATACTTCTCTGGAAACACCATATATTTT. Its protein is CASSDQGVYFSGNTIYF. The chain carries TRBV6-1 and TRBJ1-3, with 7 bases aligning to TRBD1. The length of the CDR3 is 17 residues. In germline, CDR1 is MNHNS, CDR2 SASEGT. V was clipped by 3 bases and J by 0 bases; unmatched bases: 8.